The clone carrying this T cell receptor beta chain was detected a few times. Its matching antigen is unknown. This record comes from a study of beta chain features in type 1 diabetes. Findings of the study overall: Moderate yet significant TCRB CDR3 shortening was seen in Type 1 diabetes patients in all four CD4+ subsets.

TCRB transcripts that were expressed got sequenced, as all of the isolated RNA had been reverse transcribed. Only in-frame clones appear in the TCRdb table, and some are missing; sequencing was by immunoSEQ multiplex PCR. The table includes under 950,000 clones, 15% to 20% detected once. From germline, CDR1 is LNHNV and CDR2 YYDKDF (reference sequence). The CDR3 is 14 amino acids. Trimming removed 0 bases at V and 0 bases at J, with 5 bases between. Sequences were obtained from naive CD4+ T cells from blood. This receptor was taken from a woman under 30 in good health. The J gene is TRBJ2-5, the V gene TRBV15, with no clear D. CDR3 bases: TGTGCCACCAGCAGAGAACGGTACCAAGAGACCCAGTACTTC. Translated: CATSRERYQETQYF. The full variable domain, rest sourced from reference TRBV15 and TRBJ2-5, is DAMVIQNPRYQVTQFGKPVTLSCSQTLNHNVMYWYQQKSSQAPKLLFHYYDKDFNNEADTPDNFQSRRPNTSFCFLDIRSPGLGDTAMYLCATSRERYQETQYFGPGTRLLVL.